What follows describes a single T cell receptor beta chain. The antigen is not known. TCRdb redid the calling of the reads with MiXCR, one entry per CDR3 protein. Among fewer than 850,000 distinct CDR3 sequences listed, 25% to 35% were seen once. These data belong to a study of T cell repertoires in cytomegalovirus infection. Study information: Public TCR beta signatures were indicative of both CMV infection and a matching HLA type. Overall study findings and caveats: Using cumulative public TCR beta family frequency, the authors identified those who carried CMV together with the relevant HLA. In two of eight donors, the top clonotype was HLA-C-restricted CMV-specific.

Looked up from germline, CDR1 is SGHDN and CDR2 is FVKESK. Trimming left V 0 bases short and J 10 bases short, with 15 bases between. This CDR3 is built from 14 residues. Material: cultured CD8+ T cells from PBMCs, obtained from culture after CMV antigen stimulation. The sequence was obtained from a human donor in good health (CMV status not recorded). Some clones in this sample may be carry-over from other donors' samples. The V gene is TRBV14, the J gene TRBJ1-2; D gene unclear. This chain's CDR3 is CASSQDRRPRDYTF. Written as DNA, the CDR3 is TGTGCCAGCAGCCAAGACCGACGGCCTAGAGACTACACCTTC.